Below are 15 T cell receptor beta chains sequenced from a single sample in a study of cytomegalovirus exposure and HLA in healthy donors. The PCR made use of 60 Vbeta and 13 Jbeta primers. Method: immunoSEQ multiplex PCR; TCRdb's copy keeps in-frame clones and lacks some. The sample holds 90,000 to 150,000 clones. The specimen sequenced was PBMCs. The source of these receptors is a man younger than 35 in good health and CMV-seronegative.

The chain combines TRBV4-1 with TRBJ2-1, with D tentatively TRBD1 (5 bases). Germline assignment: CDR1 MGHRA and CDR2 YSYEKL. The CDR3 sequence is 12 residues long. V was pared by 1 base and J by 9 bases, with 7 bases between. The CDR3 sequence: CASSQVGAEQFF. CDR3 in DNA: TGCGCCAGCAGCCAAGTTGGGGCTGAGCAGTTCTTC.

Here the CDR3 reads CASSQQQWATNEKLFF. The CDR3 DNA reads as TGTGCCAGCAGCCAACAACAGTGGGCAACTAATGAAAAACTGTTTTTT. This sequence joins TRBV14 and TRBJ1-4; D call uncertain. Per the germline V gene, CDR1 is SGHDN and CDR2 is FVKESK. The CDR3 is 16 residues long. The V gene lost 2 bases and the J gene lost 0 bases, with 10 bases spanning the gap.

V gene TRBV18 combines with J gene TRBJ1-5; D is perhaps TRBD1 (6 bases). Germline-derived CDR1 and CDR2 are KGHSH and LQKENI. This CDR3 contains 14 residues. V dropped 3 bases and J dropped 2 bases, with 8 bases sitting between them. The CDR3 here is CASSPDSGNQPQHF. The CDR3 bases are TGTGCCAGCTCACCGGACAGTGGCAATCAGCCCCAGCATTTT.

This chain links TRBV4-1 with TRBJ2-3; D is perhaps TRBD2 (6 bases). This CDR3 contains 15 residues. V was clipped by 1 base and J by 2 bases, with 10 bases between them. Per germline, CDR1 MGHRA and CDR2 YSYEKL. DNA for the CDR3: TGCGCCAGCAGCCAAGCGGGAGCAGTCACAGATACGCAGTATTTT. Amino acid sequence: CASSQAGAVTDTQYF.

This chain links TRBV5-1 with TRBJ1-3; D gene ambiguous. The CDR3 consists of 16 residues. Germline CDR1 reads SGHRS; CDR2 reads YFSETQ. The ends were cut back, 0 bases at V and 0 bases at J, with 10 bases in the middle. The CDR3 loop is CASSLARQDSGNTIYF. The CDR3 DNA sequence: TGCGCCAGCAGCTTGGCCCGGCAGGACTCTGGAAACACCATATATTTT.

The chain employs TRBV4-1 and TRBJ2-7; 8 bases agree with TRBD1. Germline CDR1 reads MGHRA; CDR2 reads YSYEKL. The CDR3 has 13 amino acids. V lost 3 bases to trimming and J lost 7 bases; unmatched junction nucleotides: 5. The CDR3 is CASSQQTGGEQYF. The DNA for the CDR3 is TGCGCCAGCAGCCAGCAAACAGGGGGGGAGCAGTACTTC.

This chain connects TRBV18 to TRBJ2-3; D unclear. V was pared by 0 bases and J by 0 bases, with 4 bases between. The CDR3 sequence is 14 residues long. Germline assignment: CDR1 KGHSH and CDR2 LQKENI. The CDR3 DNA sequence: TGTGCCAGCTCACCACCTTCTAGCACAGATACGCAGTATTTT. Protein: CASSPPSSTDTQYF.

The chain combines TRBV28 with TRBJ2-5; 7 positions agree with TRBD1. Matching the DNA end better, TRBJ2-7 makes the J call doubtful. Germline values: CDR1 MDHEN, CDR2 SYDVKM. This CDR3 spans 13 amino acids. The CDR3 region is CASSIDRAYEQYF. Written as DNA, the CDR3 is TGTGCCAGCAGTATCGACAGGGCCTACGAGCAGTACTTC.

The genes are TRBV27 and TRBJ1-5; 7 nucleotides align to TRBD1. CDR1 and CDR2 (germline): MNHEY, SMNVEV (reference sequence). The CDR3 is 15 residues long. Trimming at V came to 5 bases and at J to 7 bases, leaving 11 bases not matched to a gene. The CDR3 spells CASSPETGRDQPQHF. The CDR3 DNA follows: TGTGCCAGCAGTCCAGAGACAGGGCGAGACCAGCCCCAGCATTTT.

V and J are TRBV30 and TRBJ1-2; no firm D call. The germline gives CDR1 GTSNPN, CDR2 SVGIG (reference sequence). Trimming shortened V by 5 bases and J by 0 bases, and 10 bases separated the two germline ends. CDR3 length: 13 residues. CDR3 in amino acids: CAWGLTANYGYTF. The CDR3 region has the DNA TGTGCCTGGGGCCTCACAGCTAACTATGGCTACACCTTC. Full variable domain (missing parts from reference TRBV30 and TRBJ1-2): SQTIHQWPATLVQPVGSPLSLECTVEGTSNPNLYWYRQAAGRGLQLLFYSVGIGQISSEVPQNLSASRPQDRQFILSSKKLLLSDSGFYLCAWGLTANYGYTFGSGTRLTVV.

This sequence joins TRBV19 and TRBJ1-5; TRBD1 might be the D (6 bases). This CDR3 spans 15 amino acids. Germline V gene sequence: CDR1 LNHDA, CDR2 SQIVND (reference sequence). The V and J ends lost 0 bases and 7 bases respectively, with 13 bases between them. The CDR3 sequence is CASSIDHRERQPQHF. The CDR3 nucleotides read TGTGCCAGTAGTATAGATCACAGGGAGCGGCAGCCCCAGCATTTT.

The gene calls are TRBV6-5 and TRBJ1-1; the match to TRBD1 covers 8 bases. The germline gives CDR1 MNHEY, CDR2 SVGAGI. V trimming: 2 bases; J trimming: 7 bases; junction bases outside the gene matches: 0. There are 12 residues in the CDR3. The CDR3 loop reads CASSYGTGEAFF. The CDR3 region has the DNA TGTGCCAGCAGTTACGGGACAGGTGAAGCTTTCTTT.

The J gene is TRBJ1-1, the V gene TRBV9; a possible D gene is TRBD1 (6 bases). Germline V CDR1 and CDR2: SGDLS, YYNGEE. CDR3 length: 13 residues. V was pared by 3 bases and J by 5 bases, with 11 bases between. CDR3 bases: TGTGCCAGCAGCGAGGGAGGGGGGACTGAAGCTTTCTTT. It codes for CASSEGGGTEAFF.

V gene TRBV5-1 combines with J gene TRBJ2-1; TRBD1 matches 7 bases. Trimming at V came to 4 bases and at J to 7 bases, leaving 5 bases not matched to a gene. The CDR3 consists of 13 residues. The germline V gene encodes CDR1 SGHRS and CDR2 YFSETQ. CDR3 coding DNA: TGCGCCAGCAGCAGAGGGACAGTTAATGAGCAGTTCTTC. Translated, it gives CASSRGTVNEQFF.

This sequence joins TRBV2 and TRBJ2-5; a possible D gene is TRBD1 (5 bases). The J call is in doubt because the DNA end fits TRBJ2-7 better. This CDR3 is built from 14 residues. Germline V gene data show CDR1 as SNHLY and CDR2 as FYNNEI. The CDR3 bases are TGTGCCAGCAGCCACGGGCTAGGGGACTACGAGCAGTACTTC. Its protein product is CASSHGLGDYEQYF.